This record covers a single T cell receptor beta chain. This clone came up a few times. This receptor's antigen is unknown. Base-call qualities are not available, and no considerably larger clone is one nucleotide away. TCRbeta CDR3 regions were amplified from genomic DNA by means of the immunoSEQ Assay, a bias-controlled multiplex PCR. Processing in the source paper ran as follows. Nucleated cell counts per sample were estimated from amplification of reference gene primers within the assay. Sequence reads were collapsed and filtered to measure the absolute abundance of every unique TCRbeta CDR3 rearrangement. For each sample, productive Simpson clonality was calculated as the square root of Simpson's diversity index across productive rearrangements. Drawn from immuneACCESS, this table holds only the in-frame rearrangements with V and J called that TCRdb kept. Clones are partly lost; checked studies trace under half to an unresolved V gene and leave the rest unexplained. D and trimming come from the DNA, and the V and J calls and clone size come from that table. In this sample the table shows under 300,000 clones, approximately 90% of which occur a single time. 3.5% to 4.5% of the sample goes to the ten largest clones.

The source of the sample is a study of blood T cell repertoires in COVID-19 (dated by TCRdb to about 2020). Study-wide context: Samples covering the acute and convalescent phases of COVID-19 were provided by collaborators in the United States, Italy and Spain. A freely available public database, intended as a resource for researchers studying the immune response to SARS-CoV-2, is where the repertoires were released. The material from the prospective study consisted of cDNA or gDNA derived from T cells, B-cell-depleted T cells, or PBMCs. Where available, HLA class I and class II types were taken from metadata supplied by the sample provider and were not determined by assay-based typing. A de-identified subject ID, COVID-19 status, age in years and sex were almost always included in the sample metadata. The samples were drawn from two sources: the first 160 participants of the ongoing ImmuneRACE study, and fewer than 1,500 subjects contributed by 6 global collaborators. Deeply sampled blood TCRbeta repertoires from subjects exposed to, actively infected with, or recovered from COVID-19 were included in the dataset.

CDR1 and CDR2 are read off the germline V gene as SGHRS and YFSETQ. The cysteine opens and the phenylalanine closes a CDR3 of 15 amino acids. Only CDR3 DNA remains: 45 bases, in frame from the first base. The junction carries 10 bases between V and J, which are trimmed by 0 bases and 3 bases respectively. Broad study findings and their caveats: How much clinical and demographic metadata was included differed by source and by participant, and the metadata was provided uncurated.

Whole blood was collected in K2EDTA tubes by collaborating institutions according to the institutions' own protocols. For TCRbeta analysis, collaborator samples were shipped as frozen whole blood, as isolated PBMCs, or as DNA extracted from either sample type. Material: peripheral blood. This TCR was sampled from a woman between 40 and 50 years old with acute or convalescent COVID-19. The receptor chain draws on TRBV5-1 and TRBJ1-5; TRBD1 is perhaps the D gene, given 5 matching bases. The CDR3 region reads CASSLVGGVNQPQHF. Here is the DNA: TGCGCCAGCAGCTTGGTTGGGGGGGTCAATCAGCCCCAGCATTTT.